The present TCR beta chain was sequenced within a study of shared clonotypes between healthy human individuals. The V gene's germline CDR1 is SGHNT and CDR2 YYREEE (reference sequence). This CDR3 region has 15 residues. The ends lost 3 bases at V and 7 bases at J; junction bases unmatched: 8. Data came from immunoSEQ multiplex PCR; TCRdb stores just in-frame clones and leaves some out. This sample has fewer than 500,000 clones, with about 80% found just once. This TCR was recovered from a woman aged 40 to 49 in good health. Some clones in this sample may be carry-over from other donors' samples. Sequenced input: PBMCs. V usage is TRBV5-4 and J usage is TRBJ2-3; 10 nucleotides line up with TRBD2. CDR3: CASSSQTSGSHTQYF. In nucleotides, the CDR3 is TGTGCCAGCAGCTCTCAGACTAGCGGGTCCCATACGCAGTATTTT. The full variable domain, rest sourced from reference TRBV5-4 and TRBJ2-3, is ETGVTQSPTHLIKTRGQQVTLRCSSQSGHNTVSWYQQALGQGPQFIFQYYREEENGRGNFPPRFSGLQFPNYSSELNVNALELDDSALYLCASSSQTSGSHTQYFGPGTRLTVL.